The following is a T cell receptor (beta chain) sequence with its context. This sample is drawn from a study of cytomegalovirus exposure and HLA in healthy donors. The V gene's germline CDR1 is SNHLY and CDR2 FYNNEI. V was trimmed by 10 bases and J by 0 bases, leaving 15 bases between them. CDR3 length equals 14 residues. Measured with immunoSEQ multiplex PCR; TCRdb has only the in-frame clones, and not every one. The sample records about 170,000 clones, approximately 86% being singletons. J is TRBJ2-5 and V is TRBV2, with D possibly matching TRBD2 (6 bases). Input material: PBMCs. This TCR came from a young woman in good health and CMV-seronegative. The chain's CDR3 is CATTLGGYQETQYF. The CDR3 DNA is TGTGCCACCACCTTGGGGGGATACCAAGAGACCCAGTACTTC.